Listed here is a single T cell receptor beta chain. The target antigen is unknown. The data derive from a study of T cell responses to AZD1222 COVID-19 vaccine. Overall study findings and caveats: Across the whole spike, CD4 TCRs peaked at regions 160-218 and 743-854. A rise in Spike-specific TCR breadth and depth followed two AZD1222 doses.

Method: immunoSEQ multiplex PCR; TCRdb's copy keeps in-frame clones and lacks some. The sample consists of 200,000 or so clones, over 80% of them appearing once. Sample: peripheral blood, taken on day 0 of MenACWY control vaccination. This clonotype was sampled from an adult in good health.

CDR3 region: CASSMRASNSPLHF. The CDR3 DNA follows: TGTGCCAGCAGTATGAGGGCGTCAAATTCACCCCTCCACTTT. The chain joins TRBV6-5 to TRBJ1-6; D is uncertain. From germline, CDR1 is MNHEY and CDR2 SVGAGI. The CDR3 runs to 14 residues. Trimming pared 5 bases from V and 7 bases from J, leaving 12 bases between.